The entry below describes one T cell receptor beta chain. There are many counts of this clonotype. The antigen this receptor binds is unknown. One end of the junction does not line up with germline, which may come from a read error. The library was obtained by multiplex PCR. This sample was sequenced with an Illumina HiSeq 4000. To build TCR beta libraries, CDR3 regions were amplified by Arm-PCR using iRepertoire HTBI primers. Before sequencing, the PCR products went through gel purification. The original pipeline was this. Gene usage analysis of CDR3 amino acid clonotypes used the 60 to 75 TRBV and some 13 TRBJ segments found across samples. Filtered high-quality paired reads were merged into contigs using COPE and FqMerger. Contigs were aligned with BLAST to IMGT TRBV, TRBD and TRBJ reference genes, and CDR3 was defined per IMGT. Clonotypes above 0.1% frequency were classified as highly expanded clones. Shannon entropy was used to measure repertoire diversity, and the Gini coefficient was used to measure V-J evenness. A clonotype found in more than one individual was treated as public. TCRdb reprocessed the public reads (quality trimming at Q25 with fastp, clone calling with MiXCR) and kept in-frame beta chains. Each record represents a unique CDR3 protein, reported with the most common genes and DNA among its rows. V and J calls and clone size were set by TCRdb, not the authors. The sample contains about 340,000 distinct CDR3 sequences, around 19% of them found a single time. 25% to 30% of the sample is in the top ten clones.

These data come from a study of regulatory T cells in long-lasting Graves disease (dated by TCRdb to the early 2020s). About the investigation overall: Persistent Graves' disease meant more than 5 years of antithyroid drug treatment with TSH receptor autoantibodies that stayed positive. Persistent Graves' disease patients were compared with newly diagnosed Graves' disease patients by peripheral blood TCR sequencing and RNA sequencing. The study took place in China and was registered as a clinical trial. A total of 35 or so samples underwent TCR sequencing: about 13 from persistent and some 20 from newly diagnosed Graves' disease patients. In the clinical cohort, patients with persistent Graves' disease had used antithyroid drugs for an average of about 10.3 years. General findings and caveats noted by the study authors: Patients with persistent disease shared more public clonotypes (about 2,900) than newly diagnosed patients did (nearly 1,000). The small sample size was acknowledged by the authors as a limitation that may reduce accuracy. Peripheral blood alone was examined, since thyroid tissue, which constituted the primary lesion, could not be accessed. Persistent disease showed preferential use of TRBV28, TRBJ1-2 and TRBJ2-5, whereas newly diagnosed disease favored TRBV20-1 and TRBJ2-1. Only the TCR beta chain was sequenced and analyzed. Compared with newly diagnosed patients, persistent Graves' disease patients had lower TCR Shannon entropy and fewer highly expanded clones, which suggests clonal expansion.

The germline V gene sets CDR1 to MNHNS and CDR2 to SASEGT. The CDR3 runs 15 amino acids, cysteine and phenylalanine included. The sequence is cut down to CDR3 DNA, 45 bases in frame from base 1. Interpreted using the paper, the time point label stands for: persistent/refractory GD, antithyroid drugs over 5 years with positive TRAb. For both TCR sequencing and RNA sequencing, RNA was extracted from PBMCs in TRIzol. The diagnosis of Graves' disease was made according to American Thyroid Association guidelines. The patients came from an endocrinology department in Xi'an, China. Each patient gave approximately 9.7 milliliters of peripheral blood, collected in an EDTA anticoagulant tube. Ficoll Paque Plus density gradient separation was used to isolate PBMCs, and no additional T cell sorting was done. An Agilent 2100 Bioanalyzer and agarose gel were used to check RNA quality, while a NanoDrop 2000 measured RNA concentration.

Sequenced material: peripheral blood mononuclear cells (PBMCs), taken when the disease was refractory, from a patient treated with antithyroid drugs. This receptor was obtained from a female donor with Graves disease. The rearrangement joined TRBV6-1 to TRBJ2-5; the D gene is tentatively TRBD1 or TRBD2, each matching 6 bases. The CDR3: CASTESSGGRETQYF. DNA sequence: TGTGCCAGCACTGAAAGCTCCGGGGGCCGGGAGACCCAGTACTTC.